A single sample gave rise to the 20 T cell receptor beta chains below, sequenced in a study of T cell responses to AZD1222 COVID-19 vaccine. The protocol was immunoSEQ multiplex PCR, while the TCRdb copy is restricted to in-frame clones and leaves out a portion. The table includes over 70,000 clones, 70% to 90% detected once. The sequenced sample was peripheral blood, obtained on day 0 of AZD1222 vaccination. The receptors originated from an adult in good health.

The DNA for the CDR3 is TGTGCCAGCAGCGACTGGGACAGAGGGGGGCAAGAGACCCAGTACTTC. It yields the protein CASSDWDRGGQETQYF. This sequence joins TRBV11-2 and TRBJ2-5, with a possible D match to TRBD1 (7 bases). V lost 5 bases to trimming and J lost 2 bases, with 18 bases between them. Germline V lookup: CDR1 SGHAT, CDR2 FQNNGV. The CDR3 runs 16 residues.

This CDR3 is CASRKVQGTTDTEAFF. The CDR3 DNA follows: TGTGCCAGTAGGAAGGTACAGGGGACGACGGACACTGAAGCTTTCTTT. The V call is TRBV19, the J call TRBJ1-1; 7 bases fit TRBD1. The CDR3 covers 16 residues. Germline V gene lookup returns CDR1 LNHDA and CDR2 SQIVND (reference sequence). V shed 6 bases, J shed 3 bases, and the junction held 13 bases outside the gene matches.

V is TRBV9 and J is TRBJ2-7; 9 bases align to TRBD2. This CDR3 is built from 14 residues. The germline V gene has CDR1 SGDLS and CDR2 YYNGEE. Losses at the gene ends were 1 base for V and 4 bases for J; bases not matched to a gene: 3. CDR3 sequence reads: CASSVSGRSYEQYF. CDR3 nucleotides: TGTGCCAGCAGCGTAAGCGGGAGGAGTTACGAGCAGTACTTC.

The rearrangement links TRBV5-6 to TRBJ2-3, with TRBD2 matching over 13 bases. CDR3 length: 17 amino acids. CDR1 is SGHDT and CDR2 is YYEEEE in the germline V gene. The J segment lost 2 bases and the V segment lost 4 bases, leaving 7 bases of the junction unmatched. Here the CDR3 DNA reads TGTGCCAGCAGCCCGAAAACTAGCGGGAGGGCCACAGATACGCAGTATTTT. Protein product: CASSPKTSGRATDTQYF.

The chain carries TRBV6-2 or TRBV6-3 and TRBJ1-2; D is uncertain. CDR3 size: 15 residues. Trimming cost V 4 bases and J 6 bases, with 18 bases left between them. CDR1 is MNHEY and CDR2 is SVGEGT in the germline V gene. Here the CDR3 DNA reads TGTGCCAGCAGTTTGGGAGCCGCTATCCGGGATGGCTACACCTTC. Its protein product is CASSLGAAIRDGYTF.

The chain carries TRBV27 and TRBJ2-1, with TRBD2 matching 7 bases. Germline-derived CDR1 and CDR2 are MNHEY and SMNVEV (reference sequence). This CDR3 comprises 15 residues. V lost 7 bases and J lost 3; bases outside the gene matches: 9. Here the CDR3 reads CASNLGAGDYNEQFF. The CDR3 DNA sequence: TGTGCCAGCAACCTAGGGGCGGGAGACTACAATGAGCAGTTCTTC.

This chain connects TRBV6-6 to TRBJ2-1; D not certain. The CDR3 is made up of 14 amino acids. Trimming removed 6 bases at V and 5 bases at J, with 14 bases between. Germline V gene sequence: CDR1 MNHNY, CDR2 SVGAGI (reference sequence). CDR3 sequence: CASRGLQLHNEQFF. CDR3 DNA sequence: TGTGCCAGCAGGGGGTTGCAATTACACAATGAGCAGTTCTTC.

This chain joins TRBV30 and TRBJ1-2; TRBD1 agrees at 9 bases. The CDR3 is 14 amino acids. Germline CDR1 and CDR2: GTSNPN and SVGIG (reference sequence). Trimming removed 4 bases from V and 5 bases from J; junction bases left unmatched: 8. The CDR3 loop reads CAWNRDRAMYGYTF. For the CDR3, the DNA is TGTGCCTGGAACCGGGACAGGGCTATGTATGGCTACACCTTC.

The chain is built from TRBV6-6 and TRBJ2-2; 11 bases fit TRBD1. Trimming cost V 11 bases and J 4 bases; bases outside gene matches: 3. Per the germline V gene, CDR1 is MNHNY and CDR2 is SVGAGI (reference sequence). The CDR3 length is 13 residues. CDR3 sequence: CAGQGAITGELFF. In nucleotides, the CDR3 is TGTGCCGGACAGGGGGCGATCACCGGGGAGCTGTTTTTT.

The V call is TRBV25-1, the J call TRBJ1-4; no clear D gene. V was trimmed by 1 base and J by 4 bases, leaving 10 bases between them. The CDR3 extends over 15 amino acids. Germline V gene data show CDR1 as MGHDK and CDR2 as SYGVNS. The CDR3 loop is CASSESGVGNEKLFF. The CDR3 coding sequence is TGTGCCAGCAGTGAATCCGGGGTGGGTAATGAAAAACTGTTTTTT.

This clone has only one observation. The chain is built from TRBV27 and TRBJ2-1; 9 bases are a match to TRBD1. The CDR3 totals 16 residues. Germline CDR1 MNHEY, CDR2 SMNVEV (reference sequence). Trimming took 6 bases from V and 4 from J; bases not matched to a gene: 10. For the CDR3, the DNA is TGTGCCAGCAGCACGACCGGGACAGGGAAGTACAATGAGCAGTTCTTC. Its translation is CASSTTGTGKYNEQFF.

This chain uses TRBV6-5 with TRBJ2-5; D remains unclear. There are 14 residues in the CDR3. CDR1 is MNHEY, CDR2 SVGAGI, per germline. Trimming took off 0 bases at V and 4 bases at J, with 9 bases between the two ends. DNA of the CDR3: TGTGCCAGCAGTTACTCAGACCGCGGAGAGACCCAGTACTTC. Amino acids: CASSYSDRGETQYF.

This chain joins TRBV19 and TRBJ1-2; 7 positions agree with TRBD1. The germline gives CDR1 LNHDA, CDR2 SQIVND (reference sequence). Trimming cost V 5 bases and J 6 bases; bases outside gene matches: 12. CDR3 length: 15 amino acids. CDR3 residues: CASSPNSRDRDGYTF. CDR3 sequence (DNA): TGTGCCAGTAGTCCAAACTCCCGGGACAGAGATGGCTACACCTTC.

The chain combines TRBV5-1 with TRBJ2-1; 8 bases line up with TRBD1. The CDR3 contains 14 residues. The V segment lost 7 bases and the J segment 4 bases; nucleotides outside the gene matches: 7. CDR1 and CDR2 (germline): SGHRS, YFSETQ. The CDR3 is CASCLTGGYNEQFF. In nucleotides, the CDR3 is TGCGCCAGCTGTCTAACAGGGGGTTACAATGAGCAGTTCTTC.

This chain uses TRBV28 with TRBJ2-7; 9 nucleotides line up with TRBD2. V dropped 6 bases and J dropped 1; count of bases not matched to a gene: 7. The CDR3 spans 15 residues. Germline values: CDR1 MDHEN, CDR2 SYDVKM. This CDR3 reads CASRGGSGSSYEQYF. The CDR3 coding sequence is TGTGCCAGCAGAGGAGGTAGCGGGAGTTCCTACGAGCAGTACTTC. Supplemented by reference TRBV28 and TRBJ2-7, the full variable domain reads DVKVTQSSRYLVKRTGEKVFLECVQDMDHENMFWYRQDPGLGLRLIYFSYDVKMKEKGDIPEGYSVSREKKERFSLILESASTNQTSMYLCASRGGSGSSYEQYFGPGTRLTVT.

The V and J genes are TRBV5-1 and TRBJ2-7, with 10 bases identical to TRBD1. CDR1 is SGHRS, CDR2 YFSETQ, per germline. Trimming took 4 bases from V and 3 from J; bases not matched to a gene: 4. The CDR3 runs 14 residues. This CDR3 reads CASSPGTGDYEQYF. CDR3 DNA sequence: TGCGCCAGCAGCCCCGGGACAGGGGACTACGAGCAGTACTTC.

The rearrangement joins TRBV10-3 to TRBJ2-7, with TRBD1 as a possible D gene (6 bases). The length of the CDR3 is 13 residues. With 6 bases removed from V and 0 bases from J, the gap between germline ends came to 9 bases. Germline V gene sequence: CDR1 ENHRY, CDR2 SYGVKD. CDR3 sequence reads: CAIRWDTSYEQYF. The DNA of the CDR3 is TGTGCCATCAGATGGGACACCTCCTACGAGCAGTACTTC.

This chain links TRBV5-1 with TRBJ2-5; TRBD2 matches at 9 bases. V lost 1 base and J lost 4; bases outside the gene matches: 5. Per the germline V gene, CDR1 is SGHRS and CDR2 is YFSETQ. The CDR3 has 15 residues. The DNA of the CDR3 is TGCGCCAGCAGCTTGACCCAAGCGGGAGGAGAGACCCAGTACTTC. This gives the protein CASSLTQAGGETQYF.

This clone was detected only once. The rearrangement links TRBV7-2 to TRBJ2-1; maybe TRBD2 (5 bases). V gave up 2 bases and J gave up 8 bases, with 10 bases separating them. The CDR3 loop spans 13 amino acids. Germline CDR1 is SGHTA and CDR2 is FQGNSA. CDR3 region: CASSLFERDEQFF. Here the CDR3 DNA reads TGTGCCAGCAGCTTATTTGAGAGGGATGAGCAGTTCTTC.

This clone was counted only a few times. This sequence joins TRBV5-1 and TRBJ2-7; D gene unclear. The CDR3 is 12 amino acids. V lost 4 bases and J 6 bases, leaving 11 bases between the germline ends. The germline V gene has CDR1 SGHRS and CDR2 YFSETQ. For the CDR3, the DNA is TGCGCCAGCAGCCTTAGGCCCTCCGAGCAGTACTTC. This codes for CASSLRPSEQYF.